This TCR beta chain originates from a study of blood T cell repertoires in COVID-19. For the study at large: Researchers got acute and convalescent COVID-19 samples from the United States, Italy and Spain. PBMCs, B-cell-depleted T cells, or T cells were the source of the cDNA or gDNA that made up the material.

In the source study's methods: By means of reference gene primer amplification, nucleated cell counts were estimated. Method: immunoSEQ multiplex PCR; TCRdb's copy keeps in-frame clones and lacks some. The V and J calls and clone size come from that table; D and trimming were worked out from the DNA. The table shows 300,000 or so clones, with approximately 80% occurring only once. CDR1 is MNHEY and CDR2 is SMNVEV in the germline V gene (reference sequence). This CDR3 comprises 16 residues. Trimming at V came to 6 bases and at J to 9 bases, leaving 13 bases not matched to a gene. J is TRBJ1-6 and V is TRBV27; 8 nucleotides align to TRBD1. The sequenced sample was peripheral blood. The sequence derives from a woman aged 45-65 years with active or convalescent COVID-19. The CDR3 sequence: CASSQLGGTGSSPLHF. CDR3 nucleotide sequence: TGTGCCAGCAGCCAATTAGGTGGGACAGGATCTTCACCCCTCCACTTT.